This T cell receptor beta chain was sequenced during a study of blood T cell repertoires in COVID-19. TCRdb keeps only in-frame clones here, not all; method: immunoSEQ multiplex PCR. The data contain 150,000 to 200,000 clones, 75% to 90% of them singletons. Looked up from germline, CDR1 is KGHSH and CDR2 is LQKENI. The CDR3 sequence is 15 residues long. The V segment lost 1 base and the J segment 9 bases; nucleotides outside the gene matches: 5. The gene calls are TRBV18 and TRBJ2-1; 11 bases agree with TRBD2. The sequence was collected from a man between 65 and 85 years old with active or convalescent COVID-19. Sequencing was performed on peripheral blood. The CDR3 bases are TGTGCCAGCTCACCACAGGAACTAGCGGGAGCTGAGCAGTTCTTC. Amino acid sequence: CASSPQELAGAEQFF.